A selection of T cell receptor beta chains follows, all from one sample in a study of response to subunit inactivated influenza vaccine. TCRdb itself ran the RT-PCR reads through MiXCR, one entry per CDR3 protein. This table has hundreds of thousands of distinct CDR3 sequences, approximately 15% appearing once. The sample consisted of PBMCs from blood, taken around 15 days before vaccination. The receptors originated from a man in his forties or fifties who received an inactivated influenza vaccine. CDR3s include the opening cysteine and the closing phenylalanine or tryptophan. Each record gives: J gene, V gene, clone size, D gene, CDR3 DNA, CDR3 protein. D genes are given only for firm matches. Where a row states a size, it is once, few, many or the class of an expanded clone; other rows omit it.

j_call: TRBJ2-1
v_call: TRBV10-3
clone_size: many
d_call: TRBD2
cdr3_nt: TGTGCCATCGAAGCGGGGGGGAGAAACAATGAGCAGTTCTTC
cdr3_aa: CAIEAGGRNNEQFF

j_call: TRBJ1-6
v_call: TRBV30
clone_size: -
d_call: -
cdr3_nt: TGTGCCTGGAGTGTACCGTTTCTACTCCAACGTTCACCCCTCCACTTT
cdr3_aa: CAWSVPFLLQRSPLHF

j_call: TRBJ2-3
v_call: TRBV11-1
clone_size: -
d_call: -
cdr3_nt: TGTGCCAGCAGCTTAGGCCAAAAGGCGGGGCGGGACACAGATACGCAGTATTTT
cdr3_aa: CASSLGQKAGRDTDTQYF

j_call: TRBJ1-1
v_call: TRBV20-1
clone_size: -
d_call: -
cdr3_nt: TGCAGTGCTAGAAGGTCAGCGAACACTGAAGCTTTCTTT
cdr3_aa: CSARRSANTEAFF

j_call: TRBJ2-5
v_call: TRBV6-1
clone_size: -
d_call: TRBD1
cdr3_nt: TGTGCCAGCAGCGCAGACAGGGGGCGAGAGACCCAGTACTTC
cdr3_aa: CASSADRGRETQYF

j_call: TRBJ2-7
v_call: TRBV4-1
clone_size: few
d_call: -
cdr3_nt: TGCGCCAGCAGCCAGAGGACCGTAGCCTACGAGCAGTACTTC
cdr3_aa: CASSQRTVAYEQYF

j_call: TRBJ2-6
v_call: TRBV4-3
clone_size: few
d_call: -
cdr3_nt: TGCGCCAGCAGCCAAGAGCTATATGACTTTGGCTCTGGGGCCAACGTCCTGACTTTC
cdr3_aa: CASSQELYDFGSGANVLTF

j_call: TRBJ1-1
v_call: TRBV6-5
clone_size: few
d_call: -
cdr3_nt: TGTGCCAGCAAGTCAGCGAACACTGAAGCTTTCTTT
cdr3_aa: CASKSANTEAFF

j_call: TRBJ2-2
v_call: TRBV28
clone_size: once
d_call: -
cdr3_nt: TGTGCCAGCAGGCGGATGCCGAACACCGGGGAGCTGTTTTTT
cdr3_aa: CASRRMPNTGELFF

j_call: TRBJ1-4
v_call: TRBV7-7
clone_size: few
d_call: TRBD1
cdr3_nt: TGTGCCAGCAGCTCGACAGGGGAAAAACTGTTTTTT
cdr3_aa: CASSSTGEKLFF

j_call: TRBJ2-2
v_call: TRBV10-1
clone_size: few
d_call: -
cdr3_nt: TGCGCCAGCAGTGAGTCAATGGCACCCGGGGAGCTGTTTTTT
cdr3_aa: CASSESMAPGELFF

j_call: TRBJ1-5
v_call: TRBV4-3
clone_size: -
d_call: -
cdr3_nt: TGCGCCAGCAGCCAAGATCTGGGGGTCGGTCAGCCCCAGCATTTT
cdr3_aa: CASSQDLGVGQPQHF

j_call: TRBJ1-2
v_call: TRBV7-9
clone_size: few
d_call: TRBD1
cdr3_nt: TGTGCCAGCAGCTCAACAGGGGATTTGAACTATGGCTACACCTTC
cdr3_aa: CASSSTGDLNYGYTF

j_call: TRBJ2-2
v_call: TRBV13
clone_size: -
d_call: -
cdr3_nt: TGTGCCAGCACCCAACAGGGATACACCGGGGAGCTGTTTTTT
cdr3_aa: CASTQQGYTGELFF

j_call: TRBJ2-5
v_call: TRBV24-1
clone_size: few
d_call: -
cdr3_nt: TGTGCCACCGAAGATAGCGTCCGGATGGAGACCCAGTACTTC
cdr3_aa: CATEDSVRMETQYF

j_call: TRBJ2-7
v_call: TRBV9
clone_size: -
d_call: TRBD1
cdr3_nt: TGTGCCAGCAGCGTAGTGGACAGGGCAGACCACGAGCAGTACTTC
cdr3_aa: CASSVVDRADHEQYF

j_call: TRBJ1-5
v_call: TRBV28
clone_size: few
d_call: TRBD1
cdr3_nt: TGTGCCAGCACCGGGACAGGGATCGGTCAGCCCCAGCATTTT
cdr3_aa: CASTGTGIGQPQHF

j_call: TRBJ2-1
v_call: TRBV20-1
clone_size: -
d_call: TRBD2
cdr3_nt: TGCAGTGCTAGACGGCGGGGGGTCTACAATGAGCAGTTCTTC
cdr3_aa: CSARRRGVYNEQFF

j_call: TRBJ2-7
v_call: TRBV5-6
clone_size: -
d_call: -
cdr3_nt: TGTGCCAGCAGCTATGAGCTAGGAGACGAGCAGTACTTC
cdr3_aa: CASSYELGDEQYF

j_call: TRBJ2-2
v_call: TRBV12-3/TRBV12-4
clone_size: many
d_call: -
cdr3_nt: TGTGCCAGCAGTTTAGCCCGCGGGGAGCTGTTTTTT
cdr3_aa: CASSLARGELFF

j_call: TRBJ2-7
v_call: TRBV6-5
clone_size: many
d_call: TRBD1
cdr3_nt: TGTGCCAGCAGTTTTGGGACAGGGGGCATATACGAGCAGTACTTC
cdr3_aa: CASSFGTGGIYEQYF

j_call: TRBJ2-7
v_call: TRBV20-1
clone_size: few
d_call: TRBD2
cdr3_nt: TGCAGTGCCGCAAGCGGGAACGCGAGAAACGAGCAGTACTTC
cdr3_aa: CSAASGNARNEQYF

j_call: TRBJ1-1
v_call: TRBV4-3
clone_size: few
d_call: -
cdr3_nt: TGCGCCAGCAGGCGGGTCGGGGTCCGCCAGAACACTGAAGCTTTCTTT
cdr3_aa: CASRRVGVRQNTEAFF

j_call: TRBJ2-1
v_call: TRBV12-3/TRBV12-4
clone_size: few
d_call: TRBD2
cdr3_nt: TGTGCCAGCAGTTCTCTCGTGTCCGGGACTAGCTCGGTTGAGCAGTTCTTC
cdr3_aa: CASSSLVSGTSSVEQFF

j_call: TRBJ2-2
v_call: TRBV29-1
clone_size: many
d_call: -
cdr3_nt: TGCAGCGTTCAGGGGTTGAACACCGGGGAGCTGTTTTTT
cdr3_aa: CSVQGLNTGELFF

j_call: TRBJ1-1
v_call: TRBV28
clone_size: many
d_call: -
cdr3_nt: TGTGCCAGCAGTTTACCTTCGGAACCGAACACTGAAGCTTTCTTT
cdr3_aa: CASSLPSEPNTEAFF

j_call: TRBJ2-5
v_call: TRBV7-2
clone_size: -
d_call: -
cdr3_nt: TGTGCCAGCAGCCCCTTGTATCATCAAGAGACCCAGTACTTC
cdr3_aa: CASSPLYHQETQYF

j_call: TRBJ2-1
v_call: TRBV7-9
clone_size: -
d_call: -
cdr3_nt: TGTGCCAGCAGCTTAGGCAGGACCGGTGAGCAGTTCTTC
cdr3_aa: CASSLGRTGEQFF

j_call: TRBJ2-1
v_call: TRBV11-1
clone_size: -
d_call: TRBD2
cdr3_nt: TGTGCCAGCAGCTTGGGGCGGGCTAGCGGGAGGAGTGAGCAGTTCTTC
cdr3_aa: CASSLGRASGRSEQFF